The present T cell receptor (beta chain) was sequenced within a study of post-analysis software for immune sequencing data. Looking at the study overall: The disease courses covered relapsing-remitting, secondary progressive and progressive-relapsing multiple sclerosis.

Study-wide points: The study found TRBV5-6, TRBV5-1 and TRBV20-1 among a handful of TRBV segments more frequent in patients than controls. Controls significantly exceeded multiple sclerosis patients in normalized Chao1 diversity. Co-batched samples clustered tightly together by F measure.

This clonotype was seen a few times. Its antigen is not known. The CDR3 has 14 residues. Looked up from germline, CDR1 is MNHEY and CDR2 is SVGEGT. Trimming left V 7 bases short and J 2 bases short, with 13 bases between. Unique molecular identifiers had been added to the TCR beta cDNA libraries. Roughly 0.5 million cDNA molecules were obtained from approximately 1 to 10 million T cells. In TCRdb, the PCR reads were re-called with MiXCR into one record per CDR3 protein. Found here are more than 450,000 distinct CDR3 sequences, roughly 40% of them singletons; the top ten hold under 2%. Sequencing was carried out using blood. This clonotype was obtained from a girl aged 10 to 17 with multiple sclerosis. This sequence joins TRBV6-2 or TRBV6-3 and TRBJ2-3, with D maybe TRBD2 (5 bases). The CDR3 loop is CASKSQRTTDTQYF. For the CDR3, the DNA is TGTGCCAGCAAAAGTCAGCGGACCACAGATACGCAGTATTTT.